What follows are 6 T cell receptor beta chains derived from one specimen sequenced in a study of T cell repertoires in cytomegalovirus infection. TCRdb re-analysed the reads in MiXCR, keeping a single row per CDR3 protein. The sample carries some 160,000 distinct CDR3 sequences, 15% to 20% recorded once. Specimen: CD8+ T cells from PBMCs. Receptors originate from a human donor in good health (CMV status not recorded). Some clones in this sample may be carry-over from other donors' samples.

This clonotype has a handful of counts. The chain links TRBV5-6 to TRBJ1-5; tentatively, D is TRBD1 (5 bases). CDR3 length: 13 amino acids. V lost 3 bases, J lost 4 bases, and 8 bases lay in between. From germline, CDR1 is SGHDT and CDR2 YYEEEE. For the CDR3, the DNA is TGTGCCAGCAGCTCTGGGGGGAATCAGCCCCAGCATTTT. This sequence encodes CASSSGGNQPQHF.

The rearrangement links TRBV6-6 to TRBJ2-5; a possible D gene is TRBD2 (6 bases). The germline CDR1 and CDR2 sequences are MNHNY and SVGAGI (reference sequence). V was pared by 2 bases and J by 7 bases, with 11 bases between. CDR3 length: 13 residues. This CDR3 reads CASSYGGIRTQYF. The CDR3 DNA follows: TGTGCCAGCAGTTACGGAGGGATTCGGACCCAGTACTTC.

This clonotype has only a few counts. The rearrangement joins TRBV7-9 to TRBJ2-3; 10 positions match TRBD2. V dropped 5 bases and J dropped 1; count of bases not matched to a gene: 15. The CDR3 sequence is 19 residues long. The germline CDR1 and CDR2 sequences are SEHNR and FQNEAQ (reference sequence). This CDR3 reads CASSPNPSGGPPGTDTQYF. Written as DNA, the CDR3 is TGTGCCAGCAGCCCGAACCCTAGCGGGGGCCCTCCAGGCACAGATACGCAGTATTTT.

The genes are TRBV7-2 and TRBJ2-3; TRBD2 matches 10 bases. CDR1 and CDR2 from the germline V gene are SGHTA and FQGNSA. J gave up 2 bases and V 5 bases, and 7 bases lay outside the gene matches. The CDR3 is 16 residues long. The CDR3 is CASSPVAGGLTDTQYF. The CDR3 DNA follows: TGTGCCAGCAGCCCAGTAGCGGGAGGCCTCACAGATACGCAGTATTTT.

The sample holds a few counts of this clonotype. The chain is built from TRBV14 and TRBJ2-3, with 11 bases identical to TRBD2. The J segment lost 2 bases and the V segment lost 2 bases, leaving 9 bases of the junction unmatched. Germline values: CDR1 SGHDN, CDR2 FVKESK. The length of the CDR3 is 18 residues. CDR3 sequence (DNA): TGTGCCAGCAGCCAACCTCCCGGGACTAGCGGCGACACAGATACGCAGTATTTT. Protein sequence: CASSQPPGTSGDTDTQYF.

This clonotype was seen more than once but under ten times. The V and J genes are TRBV29-1 and TRBJ2-2, with TRBD1 matching 10 bases. V shed 2 bases, J shed 0 bases, and the junction held 3 bases outside the gene matches. The CDR3 is 16 amino acids. Germline V CDR1 and CDR2: SQVTM, ANQGSEA. The CDR3 DNA follows: TGCAGCGTTGAAAGGGACAGGGGTTCGAACACCGGGGAGCTGTTTTTT. Protein sequence: CSVERDRGSNTGELFF.